This T cell receptor beta chain appears in the sequencing data of a study of T cell responses to AZD1222 COVID-19 vaccine. Study background: Second doses at about 4 or about 12 weeks were pooled. Study conclusions and caveats: Only a handful of AZD1222 recipients were seropositive at baseline.

The CDR3 is 14 amino acids. Unmatched junction bases numbered 5, after V lost 3 bases and J lost 8 bases. Germline values: CDR1 SGHAT, CDR2 FQNNGV. Details on this clone: Its antigen is currently unknown.

Profiling relied on immunoSEQ multiplex PCR, and the TCRdb table lists in-frame clones only, not all of them. Seen here are about 78,000 clones, about nine tenths observed once, and the top ten hold about 23%. The material sequenced was peripheral blood, taken on day 0 of AZD1222 vaccination. The receptor was isolated from an adult in good health. The V and J genes are TRBV11-2 and TRBJ1-4; 8 positions match TRBD1. CDR3 sequence (DNA): TGTGCCAGCAGCTTCGACAGGGGAGGGGAAAAACTGTTTTTT. It codes for CASSFDRGGEKLFF.